A selection of T cell receptor beta chains follows, all from one sample in a study of blood T cell repertoires in COVID-19. Assay used: immunoSEQ multiplex PCR; TCRdb lists only in-frame clones, some missing. This table holds a few hundred thousand clones, 70% to 90% found once. The sample taken for sequencing was peripheral blood. Every receptor here comes from a woman aged 45-59 years with COVID-19, enrolled during active disease. The CDR3 runs from the conserved cysteine through the conserved F or W. D genes are given only for firm matches. Where a row states a size, it is once, few, many or the class of an expanded clone; other rows omit it.

cdr3_nt: TGTGCCAGCAGCTTAGCCGAGGGGGGGCGCGAAAAACTGTTTTTT; cdr3_aa: CASSLAEGGREKLFF; clone_size: many; j_call: TRBJ1-4; v_call: TRBV7-9; d_call: -
cdr3_nt: TGCGCCAGCAGCTCCTTTTACGGGACAGGGTTCGGCTACACCTTC; cdr3_aa: CASSSFYGTGFGYTF; clone_size: -; j_call: TRBJ1-2; v_call: TRBV5-1; d_call: TRBD1
cdr3_nt: TGTGCCAGCAGTGAAGACTGGAGTAGCGTTTCCTCCTACAATGAGCAGTTCTTC; cdr3_aa: CASSEDWSSVSSYNEQFF; clone_size: -; j_call: TRBJ2-1; v_call: TRBV6-1; d_call: -
cdr3_nt: TGTGCCAGTAGTCGGGACAGGGAAGGGTACGAGCAGTACTTC; cdr3_aa: CASSRDREGYEQYF; clone_size: -; j_call: TRBJ2-7; v_call: TRBV19; d_call: TRBD1
cdr3_nt: TGTGCCAGCAGCCCTAGCGGCGCTACCTACGAGCAGTACTTC; cdr3_aa: CASSPSGATYEQYF; clone_size: once; j_call: TRBJ2-7; v_call: TRBV9; d_call: TRBD2
cdr3_nt: TGTGCCACCGAGGCTAGCGGACTCACAGATACGCAGTATTTT; cdr3_aa: CATEASGLTDTQYF; clone_size: -; j_call: TRBJ2-3; v_call: TRBV6-6; d_call: TRBD2
cdr3_nt: TGTGCCAGCTCACCCCTAGGAGGGACAGGGAATGAAAAACTGTTTTTT; cdr3_aa: CASSPLGGTGNEKLFF; clone_size: -; j_call: TRBJ1-4; v_call: TRBV18; d_call: TRBD1
cdr3_nt: TGTGCCAGTTCGGGACAGGGGTTTTATAGCAATCAGCCCCAGCATTTT; cdr3_aa: CASSGQGFYSNQPQHF; clone_size: -; j_call: TRBJ1-5; v_call: TRBV19; d_call: TRBD1
cdr3_nt: TGTGCCAGCAGCCTAAGACTAGCGGGGACAGATACGCAGTATTTT; cdr3_aa: CASSLRLAGTDTQYF; clone_size: -; j_call: TRBJ2-3; v_call: TRBV5-4; d_call: TRBD2
cdr3_nt: TGTGCCAGCAGCCAGCCCGGACTAGCGGAGGGCACAGATACGCAGTATTTT; cdr3_aa: CASSQPGLAEGTDTQYF; clone_size: -; j_call: TRBJ2-3; v_call: TRBV14; d_call: TRBD2
cdr3_nt: TGCGCCAGCAGCTTGGTCGGGTCACCCCCGAATCTCTTC; cdr3_aa: CASSLVGSPPNLF; clone_size: -; j_call: TRBJ2-1; v_call: TRBV5-1; d_call: -
cdr3_nt: TGTGCCAGCAGCTCCCTAAGTTCCGAGCAGTACTTC; cdr3_aa: CASSSLSSEQYF; clone_size: -; j_call: TRBJ2-7; v_call: TRBV7-9; d_call: -
cdr3_nt: TGTGCCAGCAGCCCCCCGACTAGCGGGGGGATGGATACGCAGTATTTT; cdr3_aa: CASSPPTSGGMDTQYF; clone_size: -; j_call: TRBJ2-3; v_call: TRBV5-4; d_call: TRBD2
cdr3_nt: TGTGCCAGTAGTTTCGGGGCTGGGGCCAACGTCCTGACTTTC; cdr3_aa: CASSFGAGANVLTF; clone_size: -; j_call: TRBJ2-6; v_call: TRBV19; d_call: -
cdr3_nt: TGTGCCAGCAGCTTAACAGGGGGCCTGCCCTATGGCTACACCTTC; cdr3_aa: CASSLTGGLPYGYTF; clone_size: -; j_call: TRBJ1-2; v_call: TRBV7-3; d_call: TRBD1
cdr3_nt: TGTGCCAGTAGTATTCAGGGGACAGACTATAATTCACCCCTCCACTTT; cdr3_aa: CASSIQGTDYNSPLHF; clone_size: -; j_call: TRBJ1-6; v_call: TRBV19; d_call: TRBD1
cdr3_nt: TGTGCCAGCAGTCGACAGACAGATCAGCCCCAGCATTTT; cdr3_aa: CASSRQTDQPQHF; clone_size: -; j_call: TRBJ1-5; v_call: TRBV27; d_call: -
cdr3_nt: TGCGCCAGCAGCCAAGATGTGGCAGGGGGCGCAGAGACCCAGTACTTC; cdr3_aa: CASSQDVAGGAETQYF; clone_size: -; j_call: TRBJ2-5; v_call: TRBV4-1; d_call: TRBD1
cdr3_nt: TGTGCCAGCTCACCGAATAGTCCAGGGGAGGGTGAAGCTTTCTTT; cdr3_aa: CASSPNSPGEGEAFF; clone_size: -; j_call: TRBJ1-1; v_call: TRBV18; d_call: -
cdr3_nt: TGTGCCAGCAGCTTGCCGGGATATACCTACGAGCAGTACTTC; cdr3_aa: CASSLPGYTYEQYF; clone_size: -; j_call: TRBJ2-7; v_call: TRBV5-6; d_call: -
cdr3_nt: TGTGCCATCAGTAAGATAATAGACAGGGGTTTGGGAGGCAATGAGCAGTTCTTC; cdr3_aa: CAISKIIDRGLGGNEQFF; clone_size: -; j_call: TRBJ2-1; v_call: TRBV10-3; d_call: TRBD1
cdr3_nt: TGTGCCAGCACCCTAGGTCGTGTAGCTTTCTTT; cdr3_aa: CASTLGRVAFF; clone_size: -; j_call: TRBJ1-1; v_call: TRBV12-3/TRBV12-4; d_call: -
cdr3_nt: TGTGCCAGCAGCTTTTTGGGGGGGATTCAGCAGGGATCACCCCTCCACTTT; cdr3_aa: CASSFLGGIQQGSPLHF; clone_size: -; j_call: TRBJ1-6; v_call: TRBV5-5; d_call: -
cdr3_nt: TGTGCCAGCAGTTACTCCAGAGCGGGGACCTACAATGAGCAGTTCTTC; cdr3_aa: CASSYSRAGTYNEQFF; clone_size: -; j_call: TRBJ2-1; v_call: TRBV6-5; d_call: TRBD2
cdr3_nt: TGCGCCAGCAGCTTAATGGGACAGCAGAACACTGAAGCTTTCTTT; cdr3_aa: CASSLMGQQNTEAFF; clone_size: few; j_call: TRBJ1-1; v_call: TRBV5-1; d_call: TRBD1
cdr3_nt: TGTGCCAGCAGTTACCGGGACAGGGACTATGGCTACACCTTC; cdr3_aa: CASSYRDRDYGYTF; clone_size: -; j_call: TRBJ1-2; v_call: TRBV6-5; d_call: TRBD1
cdr3_nt: TGTGCCAGCAGCCTCGGACGGGGGGTCACTGAAGCTTTCTTT; cdr3_aa: CASSLGRGVTEAFF; clone_size: -; j_call: TRBJ1-1; v_call: TRBV11-1; d_call: -
cdr3_nt: TGTGCCAGCAGTTATTCTCGGGGGAACACCATATATTTT; cdr3_aa: CASSYSRGNTIYF; clone_size: -; j_call: TRBJ1-3; v_call: TRBV6-6; d_call: -